This is a list of T cell receptor beta chains from one sample in a study of blood T cell repertoires in COVID-19. Assay: immunoSEQ multiplex PCR; the TCRdb copy retains only in-frame clones and omits some. Among just under 350,000 clones listed, around 80% were seen once. The sequenced material came from peripheral blood. Source of these receptors: a man aged 25 to 45 with active or convalescent COVID-19. Both conserved end residues are part of each CDR3. A D gene is named only where the DNA matches it firmly. The size field is filled for only some rows; it gives once, few, many or a size class.

abundance: NA; v_gene: TRBV29-1; j_gene: TRBJ2-1; d_gene: NA; CDR3nt: TGCAGCGTTGAAGAAGGGCAGACAGGCCGCTACTACAATGAGCAGTTCTTC; CDR3aa: CSVEEGQTGRYYNEQFF
abundance: NA; v_gene: TRBV9; j_gene: TRBJ2-5; d_gene: TRBD2; CDR3nt: TGTGCCAGCCGCGTATCGAGCGGGGGGGGAGAGACCCAGTACTTC; CDR3aa: CASRVSSGGGETQYF
abundance: once; v_gene: TRBV27; j_gene: TRBJ1-1; d_gene: NA; CDR3nt: TGTGCCAGCAGTGCCAGGCGGGGATCCACTGAAGCTTTCTTT; CDR3aa: CASSARRGSTEAFF
abundance: NA; v_gene: TRBV5-1; j_gene: TRBJ2-1; d_gene: TRBD2; CDR3nt: TGCGCCAGCAGCTTCCTAGCGGGCTACAATGAGCAGTTCTTC; CDR3aa: CASSFLAGYNEQFF
abundance: NA; v_gene: TRBV19; j_gene: TRBJ2-5; d_gene: NA; CDR3nt: TGTGCCAGTAGTACGGTAGTTCCCAAAGAGACCCAGTACTTC; CDR3aa: CASSTVVPKETQYF
abundance: NA; v_gene: TRBV7-9; j_gene: TRBJ2-3; d_gene: NA; CDR3nt: TGTGCCAGCAGCTCGGGGGACTCGGGAGATACGCAGTATTTT; CDR3aa: CASSSGDSGDTQYF
abundance: NA; v_gene: TRBV9; j_gene: TRBJ2-3; d_gene: NA; CDR3nt: TGTGCCAGCAGCCCCCGGGGGACCACAGATACGCAGTATTTT; CDR3aa: CASSPRGTTDTQYF
abundance: NA; v_gene: TRBV29-1; j_gene: TRBJ2-3; d_gene: TRBD1; CDR3nt: TGCAGCGTTACAGGGGCCTTACTCACAGATACGCAGTATTTT; CDR3aa: CSVTGALLTDTQYF
abundance: NA; v_gene: TRBV27; j_gene: TRBJ2-7; d_gene: NA; CDR3nt: TGTGCCAGCAGCAAAACAGGGTCCGTCTCCGAGCAGTACTTC; CDR3aa: CASSKTGSVSEQYF
abundance: NA; v_gene: TRBV4-2; j_gene: TRBJ1-2; d_gene: NA; CDR3nt: TGTGCCAGCAGCCAAGAAACAGGAATGGACTATGGCTACACCTTC; CDR3aa: CASSQETGMDYGYTF
abundance: NA; v_gene: TRBV7-2; j_gene: TRBJ2-5; d_gene: TRBD2; CDR3nt: TGTGCCAGCAGCCCCCGGACTAGCGGGAGTATCGCCCAAGAGACCCAGTACTTC; CDR3aa: CASSPRTSGSIAQETQYF
abundance: NA; v_gene: TRBV6-2/TRBV6-3; j_gene: TRBJ2-7; d_gene: NA; CDR3nt: TGTGCCAGCAGTTACGCGGTGACTAGGTCCTACGAGCAGTACTTC; CDR3aa: CASSYAVTRSYEQYF
abundance: NA; v_gene: TRBV24-1; j_gene: TRBJ2-3; d_gene: TRBD2; CDR3nt: TGTGCCACCAGTGACCCCGGGACTAGCGAGACAGATACGCAGTATTTT; CDR3aa: CATSDPGTSETDTQYF
abundance: NA; v_gene: TRBV7-2; j_gene: TRBJ1-5; d_gene: NA; CDR3nt: TGTGCCAGCAGCCTAACGGGGAAAGATCAGCCCCAGCATTTT; CDR3aa: CASSLTGKDQPQHF
abundance: NA; v_gene: TRBV6-2/TRBV6-3; j_gene: TRBJ1-4; d_gene: NA; CDR3nt: TGTGCCAGCAGCCCTAGTTTCCGGACTAATGAAAAACTGTTTTTT; CDR3aa: CASSPSFRTNEKLFF
abundance: NA; v_gene: TRBV4-3; j_gene: TRBJ2-3; d_gene: NA; CDR3nt: TGCGCCAGCAGCCAAGAGTACATCAGTTCAGATACGCAGTATTTT; CDR3aa: CASSQEYISSDTQYF
abundance: many; v_gene: TRBV29-1; j_gene: TRBJ2-3; d_gene: NA; CDR3nt: TGCAGCCTTCGAGGGGGTGCAGATACGCAGTATTTT; CDR3aa: CSLRGGADTQYF
abundance: NA; v_gene: TRBV7-5; j_gene: TRBJ1-2; d_gene: NA; CDR3nt: TGTGTAACTAAGAGGTTGGATGGCTACACCTTC; CDR3aa: CVTKRLDGYTF
abundance: NA; v_gene: TRBV7-6; j_gene: TRBJ2-1; d_gene: TRBD2; CDR3nt: TGTGCCAGCAGCTTCTCTAGCGGGAGGTCCGGATGGAATGAGCAGTTCTTC; CDR3aa: CASSFSSGRSGWNEQFF
abundance: NA; v_gene: TRBV6-4; j_gene: TRBJ1-4; d_gene: NA; CDR3nt: TGTGCCAGCAGCTTGGACAGAGGTACTGAAGCTAATGAAAAACTGTTTTTT; CDR3aa: CASSLDRGTEANEKLFF
abundance: NA; v_gene: TRBV4-3; j_gene: TRBJ1-5; d_gene: NA; CDR3nt: TGCGCCAGCAGCCAAGAAAGTCCGGGGGGTAGTCAGCCCCAGCATTTT; CDR3aa: CASSQESPGGSQPQHF
abundance: few; v_gene: TRBV5-1; j_gene: TRBJ2-7; d_gene: TRBD2; CDR3nt: TGCGCCAGCAGTCATACTAGCGGGAGTTCCTACGAGCAGTACTTC; CDR3aa: CASSHTSGSSYEQYF
abundance: NA; v_gene: TRBV7-2; j_gene: TRBJ2-5; d_gene: TRBD2; CDR3nt: TGTGCCAGCAGCTCGGGACTAGCGTGGGAGACCCAGTACTTC; CDR3aa: CASSSGLAWETQYF